Listed below are T cell receptor beta chains from one sample, sequenced in a study of T-cell reconstitution after alpha-beta-depleted transplantation in children. TCRdb re-called the PCR reads through MiXCR, storing one row per CDR3 protein. Here the sample spans around 300,000 distinct CDR3 sequences, approximately 23% being singletons. The sample in question was PBMCs, mostly from graft donor cells, obtained 180 days after TCRalphabeta/CD19-depleted stem cell transplant. All receptors derive from a male patient between 10 and 17 years old who had a stem cell transplant for acute lymphoblastic leukemia, so the T cells may come from the graft donor. The CDR3 runs from the conserved cysteine through the conserved F or W. A D gene is named only where the DNA matches it firmly. Expanded clones are given a class, and other clones once, few, many or no size at all.

j_call,d_call,v_call,clone_size,cdr3_aa,cdr3_nt
TRBJ2-7,-,TRBV18,few,CASSPRQDYEQYF,TGTGCCAGCTCACCGAGGCAGGACTACGAGCAGTACTTC
TRBJ2-7,TRBD2,TRBV7-2,few,CASTVLAGGPGEQYF,TGTGCCAGCACCGTTCTAGCGGGAGGGCCGGGCGAGCAGTACTTC
TRBJ1-5,TRBD1,TRBV15,-,CATSTGQGVIPFISNQPQHF,TGTGCCACCAGCACGGGACAGGGGGTGATACCCTTTATCAGCAATCAGCCCCAGCATTTT
TRBJ1-5,-,TRBV15,-,CATSRSTGNNQPQHF,TGTGCCACCAGCAGATCGACGGGAAATAATCAGCCCCAGCATTTT
TRBJ1-6,-,TRBV4-1,-,CASSQGGSLGLEPLHF,TGCGCCAGCAGCCAAGGGGGGTCTCTAGGTTTGGAGCCCCTCCACTTT
TRBJ1-6,-,TRBV18,few,CASSRKGSSYNSPLHF,TGTGCCAGCTCACGGAAAGGGAGCTCCTATAATTCACCCCTCCACTTT
TRBJ2-1,TRBD1,TRBV5-1,few,CASSPPGTGILNEQFF,TGCGCCAGCAGCCCTCCGGGGACAGGGATCCTTAATGAGCAGTTCTTC
TRBJ2-3,-,TRBV6-5,-,CASSYRPAADTQYF,TGTGCCAGCAGTTACCGCCCAGCGGCAGATACGCAGTATTTT
TRBJ1-1,-,TRBV12-3/TRBV12-4,-,CASSLRTRDEAFF,TGTGCCAGCAGTTTAAGGACCCGGGATGAAGCTTTCTTT
TRBJ2-5,-,TRBV12-3/TRBV12-4,-,CASSSGRETQYF,TGTGCCAGCAGTAGTGGCAGAGAGACCCAGTACTTC
TRBJ2-2,TRBD2,TRBV6-1,-,CASSGLAGGFAGELFF,TGTGCCAGCAGTGGACTAGCGGGAGGATTCGCCGGGGAGCTGTTTTTT
TRBJ2-7,-,TRBV6-4,once,CASSPGAGAGYEQYF,TGTGCCAGCAGTCCGGGGGCGGGAGCGGGTTACGAGCAGTACTTC
TRBJ2-7,-,TRBV27,-,CASSEQGPYEQYF,TGTGCCAGCAGTGAACAGGGTCCCTACGAGCAGTACTTC
TRBJ2-1,TRBD2,TRBV12-3/TRBV12-4,-,CVVRRTRGSNEQFF,TGTGTCGTTAGACGGACTAGGGGATCCAATGAGCAGTTCTTC
TRBJ2-1,TRBD2,TRBV6-5,once,CASRYLAGGYNEQFF,TGTGCCAGCAGGTACCTAGCGGGAGGATACAATGAGCAGTTCTTC
TRBJ2-1,-,TRBV30,-,CAWSVRSWGPYNEQFF,TGTGCCTGGAGTGTAAGGAGCTGGGGTCCCTACAATGAGCAGTTCTTC
TRBJ2-1,-,TRBV7-9,-,CASSILGGESEQFF,TGTGCCAGCAGCATACTAGGCGGGGAGAGTGAGCAGTTCTTC
TRBJ1-2,-,TRBV15,-,CATSRDRGGYGYTF,TGTGCCACCAGCAGAGATCGGGGAGGCTATGGCTACACCTTC
TRBJ1-1,-,TRBV9,few,CASSVEGLNTEAFF,TGTGCCAGCAGCGTAGAGGGGTTGAACACTGAAGCTTTCTTT
TRBJ2-3,TRBD1,TRBV20-1,-,CSARGWRGQASTDTQYF,TGCAGTGCTAGAGGTTGGCGGGGACAGGCCTCCACAGATACGCAGTATTTT
TRBJ2-3,-,TRBV24-1,-,CATSDLLPDTQYF,TGTGCCACCAGTGATTTACTCCCAGATACGCAGTATTTT
TRBJ2-1,TRBD2,TRBV24-1,-,CATSDTTSGRDNEQFF,TGTGCCACCAGTGACACCACTAGCGGGAGGGACAATGAGCAGTTCTTC
TRBJ2-3,TRBD1,TRBV5-1,-,CASNTGGRDTDTQYF,TGCGCCAGCAACACAGGGGGACGGGACACAGATACGCAGTATTTT
TRBJ2-1,-,TRBV4-1,-,CASSPRGGLPSYNEQFF,TGCGCCAGCAGCCCCAGGGGAGGACTCCCGTCCTACAATGAGCAGTTCTTC
TRBJ1-1,-,TRBV27,-,CASYRGTKAFF,TGTGCCAGCTATAGAGGGACTAAAGCTTTCTTT
TRBJ2-3,TRBD2,TRBV7-3,few,CASSLRGTSGGSTDTQYF,TGTGCCAGCAGCTTAAGAGGGACTAGCGGGGGGAGCACAGATACGCAGTATTTT
TRBJ2-7,-,TRBV20-1,-,CSARDRSEGPPYEQYF,TGCAGTGCTAGAGATCGCTCGGAGGGCCCCCCCTACGAGCAGTACTTC
TRBJ1-1,-,TRBV2,few,CASSDGAEAFF,TGTGCCAGCAGTGATGGGGCAGAAGCTTTCTTT
TRBJ2-5,-,TRBV5-1,-,CASRQGGVGEETQYF,TGCGCCAGCAGACAGGGAGGTGTGGGAGAGGAGACCCAGTACTTC
TRBJ2-1,TRBD2,TRBV5-1,-,CASSLDGGGGDEQFF,TGCGCCAGCAGCTTGGACGGCGGGGGGGGCGATGAGCAGTTCTTC
TRBJ1-6,-,TRBV6-2/TRBV6-3,-,CASSYPRITPLHF,TGTGCCAGCAGTTACCCTCGGATTACCCCCCTCCACTTT
TRBJ2-5,-,TRBV11-2,-,CASSIRTDQETQYF,TGTGCCAGCAGCATCAGGACAGATCAAGAGACCCAGTACTTC
TRBJ2-2,TRBD2,TRBV9,few,CASSVQSRGLVTRELFF,TGTGCCAGCAGCGTACAGAGTCGAGGACTAGTCACCAGGGAGCTGTTTTTT
TRBJ2-7,-,TRBV9,-,CASSSSGASYEQYF,TGTGCCAGCAGCTCTTCAGGGGCGTCCTACGAGCAGTACTTC
TRBJ2-1,-,TRBV20-1,-,CSAPDVSYNEQFF,TGCAGTGCCCCGGACGTCTCCTACAATGAGCAGTTCTTC
TRBJ2-1,-,TRBV7-2,-,CASSLWTIGVYNEQFF,TGTGCCAGCAGCCTGTGGACTATTGGGGTCTACAATGAGCAGTTCTTC